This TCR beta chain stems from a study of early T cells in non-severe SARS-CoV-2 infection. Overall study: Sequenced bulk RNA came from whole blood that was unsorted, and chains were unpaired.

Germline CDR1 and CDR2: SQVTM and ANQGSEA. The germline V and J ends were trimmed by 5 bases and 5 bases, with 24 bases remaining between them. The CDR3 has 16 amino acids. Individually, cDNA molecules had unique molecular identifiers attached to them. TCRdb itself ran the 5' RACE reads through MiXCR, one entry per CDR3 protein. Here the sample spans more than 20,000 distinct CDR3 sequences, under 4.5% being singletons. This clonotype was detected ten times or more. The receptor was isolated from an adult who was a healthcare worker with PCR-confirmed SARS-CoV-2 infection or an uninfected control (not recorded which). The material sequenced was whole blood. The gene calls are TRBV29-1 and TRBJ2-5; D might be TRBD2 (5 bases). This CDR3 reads CSVTPSPHHPGETQYF. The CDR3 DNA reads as TGCAGCGTTACCCCCAGCCCACACCATCCGGGGGAGACCCAGTACTTC. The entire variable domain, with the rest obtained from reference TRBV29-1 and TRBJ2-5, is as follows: SAVISQKPSRDICQRGTSLTIQCQVDSQVTMMFWYRQQPGQSLTLIATANQGSEATYESGFVIDKFPISRPNLTFSTLTVSNMSPEDSSIYLCSVTPSPHHPGETQYFGPGTRLLVL.